One and the same sample provided the 5 T cell receptor beta chains below, sequenced in a study of blood T cell repertoires in COVID-19. TCRdb's table, derived via immunoSEQ multiplex PCR, lists solely in-frame clones and lacks some. Of almost 350,000 clones in the sample, about 92% were seen once. Source material: peripheral blood. Receptors originate from a woman between 55 and 75 years old with COVID-19, enrolled during active disease.

This clone occurred once. This chain uses TRBV2 with TRBJ1-1, with unresolved D. The V and J ends lost 5 bases and 3 bases respectively, with 13 bases between them. The germline V gene encodes CDR1 SNHLY and CDR2 FYNNEI. CDR3 length equals 14 residues. The CDR3 spells CASSYQAWDTEAFF. CDR3 coding DNA: TGTGCCAGCAGTTATCAGGCCTGGGACACTGAAGCTTTCTTT.

The chain joins TRBV20-1 to TRBJ1-2; 8 bases map to TRBD1. Losses at the gene ends were 5 bases for V and 12 bases for J; bases not matched to a gene: 2. This CDR3 has 9 residues. The germline V gene encodes CDR1 DFQATT and CDR2 SNEGSKA (reference sequence). The CDR3 is CSAGRGHTF. The CDR3 coding sequence is TGCAGTGCTGGCAGGGGGCACACCTTC.

As regards this clone: A junction boundary mismatches the germline segment, possibly from a read error. The chain is built from TRBV29-1 and TRBJ2-7; possible D gene TRBD1, 6 bases. This CDR3 contains 12 residues. The germline gives CDR1 SQVTM, CDR2 ANQGSEA. CDR3 nucleotides: TGCAGCGTGGGACACGTACCTTACGGGCAGTACTTC. Amino acid sequence: CSVGHVPYGQYF.

This chain uses TRBV2 with TRBJ1-2; D unresolved. This CDR3 spans 16 amino acids. Trimming removed 2 bases at V and 7 bases at J, with 20 bases between. Germline V gene data show CDR1 as SNHLY and CDR2 as FYNNEI. CDR3 in amino acids: CASSESSGRRLSGYTF. Here the CDR3 DNA reads TGTGCCAGCAGTGAAAGCTCTGGACGGAGACTATCTGGCTACACCTTC.

The chain has TRBV25-1 and TRBJ1-2, with 8 positions matching TRBD1. In germline, CDR1 is MGHDK, CDR2 SYGVNS. The CDR3 spans 16 residues. The V gene end was trimmed by 5 bases and the J gene end by 5 bases; junction bases not matched to a gene: 13. The CDR3 region is CASSPQGRGTGYGYTF. Written as DNA, the CDR3 is TGTGCCAGCAGTCCCCAAGGGAGAGGGACAGGTTATGGCTACACCTTC.